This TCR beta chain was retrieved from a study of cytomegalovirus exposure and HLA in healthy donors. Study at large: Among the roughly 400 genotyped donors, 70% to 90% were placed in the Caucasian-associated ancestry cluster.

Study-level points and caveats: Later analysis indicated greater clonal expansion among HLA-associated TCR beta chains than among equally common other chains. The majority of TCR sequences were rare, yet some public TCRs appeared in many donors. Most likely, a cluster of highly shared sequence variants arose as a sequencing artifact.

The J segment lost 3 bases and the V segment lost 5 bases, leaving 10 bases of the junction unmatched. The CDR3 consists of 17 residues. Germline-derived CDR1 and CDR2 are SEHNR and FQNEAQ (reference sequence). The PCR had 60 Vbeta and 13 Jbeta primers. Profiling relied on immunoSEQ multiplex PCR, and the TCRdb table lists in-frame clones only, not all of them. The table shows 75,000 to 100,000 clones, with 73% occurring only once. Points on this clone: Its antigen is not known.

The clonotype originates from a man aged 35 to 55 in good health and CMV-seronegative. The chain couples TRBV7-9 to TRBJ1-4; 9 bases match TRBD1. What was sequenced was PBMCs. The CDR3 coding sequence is TGTGCCAGCAGCCTCGCTTACAGGGGGCAAGCTAATGAAAAACTGTTTTTT. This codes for CASSLAYRGQANEKLFF.